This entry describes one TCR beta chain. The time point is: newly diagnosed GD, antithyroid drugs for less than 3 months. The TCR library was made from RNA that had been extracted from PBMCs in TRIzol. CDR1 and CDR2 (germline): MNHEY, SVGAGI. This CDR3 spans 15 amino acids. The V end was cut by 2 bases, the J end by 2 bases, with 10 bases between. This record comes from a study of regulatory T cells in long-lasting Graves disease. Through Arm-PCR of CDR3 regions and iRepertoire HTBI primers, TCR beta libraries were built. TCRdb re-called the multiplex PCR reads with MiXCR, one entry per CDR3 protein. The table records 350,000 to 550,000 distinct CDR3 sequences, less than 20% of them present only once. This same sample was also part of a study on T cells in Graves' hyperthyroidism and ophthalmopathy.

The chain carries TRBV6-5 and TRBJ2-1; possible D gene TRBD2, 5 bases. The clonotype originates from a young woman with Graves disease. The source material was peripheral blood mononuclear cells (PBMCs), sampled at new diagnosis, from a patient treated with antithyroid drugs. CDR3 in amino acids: CASSYEGTPYNEQFF. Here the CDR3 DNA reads TGTGCCAGCAGTTACGAGGGAACTCCCTACAATGAGCAGTTCTTC.